This paragraph reports one TCR beta chain. Sequencing used immunoSEQ multiplex PCR; TCRdb keeps in-frame clones, though not all of them. The repertoire includes approximately 490,000 clones, 75% to 80% of them detected once, and roughly 0.013% sits in the top ten. This sample was taken from a study of shared T cell receptors in the human thymus. Trimming removed 3 bases at V and 7 bases at J, with 19 bases between. This CDR3 is built from 16 residues. CDR1 is SGHVS and CDR2 is FQNEAQ in the germline V gene. The sample was also reused in another study, on human thymus T cells.

The sequencing input was thymocytes. This clonotype was obtained from a boy younger than two with a congenital heart defect. The chain uses TRBV7-8 and TRBJ2-1; perhaps TRBD2 as D (5 bases). The CDR3 DNA follows: TGTGCCAGCAGCTTGACAACTAGTTCAGCATGGAATGAGCAGTTCTTC. It is translated as CASSLTTSSAWNEQFF.